This T cell receptor (beta chain) was profiled in a study of T cell responses to AZD1222 COVID-19 vaccine. Produced via immunoSEQ multiplex PCR; TCRdb's table is partial and in-frame only. The sample yields roughly 160,000 clones, approximately 88% seen once. V lost 6 bases and J 4 bases, leaving 15 bases between the germline ends. Germline CDR1 LGHNT, CDR2 FRNRAP. The CDR3 spans 15 residues. This sequence originates from an adult who received the AZD1222 COVID-19 vaccine. This chain connects TRBV12-5 to TRBJ2-2; D is possibly TRBD1 (6 bases). The sequences come from peripheral blood, collected 28 days after the second AZD1222 dose. The CDR3 loop reads CASGNRASGTGELFF. The CDR3 coding sequence is TGTGCTAGTGGCAACAGGGCTTCGGGCACCGGGGAGCTGTTTTTT.